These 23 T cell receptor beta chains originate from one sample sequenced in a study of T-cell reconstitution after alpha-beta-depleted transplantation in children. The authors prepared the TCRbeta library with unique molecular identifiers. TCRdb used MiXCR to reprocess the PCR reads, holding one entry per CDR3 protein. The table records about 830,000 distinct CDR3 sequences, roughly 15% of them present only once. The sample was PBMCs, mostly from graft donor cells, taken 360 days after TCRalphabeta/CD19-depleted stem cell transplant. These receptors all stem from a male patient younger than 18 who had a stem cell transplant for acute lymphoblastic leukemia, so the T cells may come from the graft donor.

The CDR3 loop is CASSSGTGPGSTEAFF. The CDR3 nucleotides read TGCGCCAGCAGCTCCGGGACAGGGCCTGGGAGCACTGAAGCTTTCTTT. The V gene is TRBV5-1, the J gene TRBJ1-1, with 9 bases identical to TRBD1. The CDR3 is 16 residues long. With 3 bases clipped from V and 4 bases from J, the junction kept 10 bases outside the gene matches. Germline loops: CDR1 SGHRS, CDR2 YFSETQ.

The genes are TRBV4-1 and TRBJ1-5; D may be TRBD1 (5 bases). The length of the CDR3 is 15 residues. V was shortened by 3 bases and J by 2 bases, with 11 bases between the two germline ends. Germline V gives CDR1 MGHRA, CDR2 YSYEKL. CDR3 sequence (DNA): TGCGCCAGCAGCCAGGGGACCCCTGGCAATCAGCCCCAGCATTTT. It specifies CASSQGTPGNQPQHF.

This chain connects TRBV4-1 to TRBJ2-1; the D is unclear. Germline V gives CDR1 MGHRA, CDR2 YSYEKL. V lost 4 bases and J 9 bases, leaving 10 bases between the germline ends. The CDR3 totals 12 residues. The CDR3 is CASSRIEAEQFF. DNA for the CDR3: TGCGCCAGCAGCCGAATAGAAGCTGAGCAGTTCTTC.

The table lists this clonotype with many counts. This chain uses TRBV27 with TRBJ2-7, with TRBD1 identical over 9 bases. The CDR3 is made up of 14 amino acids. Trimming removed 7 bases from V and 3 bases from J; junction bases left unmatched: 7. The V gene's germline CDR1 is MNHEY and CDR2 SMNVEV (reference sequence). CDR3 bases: TGTGCCAGCACCGCGACAGGGGGACACTACGAGCAGTACTTC. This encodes CASTATGGHYEQYF.

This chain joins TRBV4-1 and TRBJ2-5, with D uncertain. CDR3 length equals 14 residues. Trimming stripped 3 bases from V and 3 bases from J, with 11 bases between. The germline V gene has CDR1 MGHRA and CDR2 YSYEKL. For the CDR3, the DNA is TGCGCCAGCAGCCAGCCCACACGTAAAGAGACCCAGTACTTC. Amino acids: CASSQPTRKETQYF.

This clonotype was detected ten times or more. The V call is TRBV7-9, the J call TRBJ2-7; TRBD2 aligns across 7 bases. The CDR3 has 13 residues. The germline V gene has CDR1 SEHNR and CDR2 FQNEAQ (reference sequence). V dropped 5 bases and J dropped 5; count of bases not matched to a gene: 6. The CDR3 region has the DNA TGTGCCAGCAGCGGATTTCTAGCGGACGAGCAGTACTTC. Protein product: CASSGFLADEQYF.

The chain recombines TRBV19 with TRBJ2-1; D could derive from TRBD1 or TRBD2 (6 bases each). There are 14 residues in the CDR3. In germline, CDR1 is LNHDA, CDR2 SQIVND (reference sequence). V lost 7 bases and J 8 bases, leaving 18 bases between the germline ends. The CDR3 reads CASTPRGPNYEQFF. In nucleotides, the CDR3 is TGTGCCAGTACTCCCCGGGGGCCGAACTATGAGCAGTTCTTC.

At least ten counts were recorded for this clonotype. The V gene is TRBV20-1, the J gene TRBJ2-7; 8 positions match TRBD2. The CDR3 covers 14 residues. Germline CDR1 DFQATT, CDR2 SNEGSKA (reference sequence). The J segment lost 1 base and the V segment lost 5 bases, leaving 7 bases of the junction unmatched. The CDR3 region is CSARGRGGSYEQYF. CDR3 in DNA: TGCAGTGCTCGTGGCCGGGGGGGTTCCTACGAGCAGTACTTC.

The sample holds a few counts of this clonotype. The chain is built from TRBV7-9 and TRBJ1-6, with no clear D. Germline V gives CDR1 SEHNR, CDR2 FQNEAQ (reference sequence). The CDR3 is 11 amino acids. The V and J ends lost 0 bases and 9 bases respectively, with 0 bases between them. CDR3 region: CASSLASPLHF. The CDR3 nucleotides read TGTGCCAGCAGCTTAGCTTCACCCCTCCACTTT.

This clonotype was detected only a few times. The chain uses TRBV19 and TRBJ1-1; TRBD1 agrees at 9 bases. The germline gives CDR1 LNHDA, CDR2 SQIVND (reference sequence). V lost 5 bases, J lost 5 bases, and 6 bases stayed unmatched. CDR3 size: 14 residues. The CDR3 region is CASSFGTGKTEAFF. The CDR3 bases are TGTGCCAGTAGTTTCGGGACAGGGAAAACTGAAGCTTTCTTT.

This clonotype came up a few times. CDR3 sequence: CASSSTVTNYGYTF. The CDR3 bases are TGCGCCAGCAGCTCGACAGTTACTAACTATGGCTACACCTTC. The chain is built from TRBV5-1 and TRBJ1-2, with a tentative D call TRBD1 (5 bases). Trimming removed 3 bases from V and 0 bases from J, with 9 bases in between. This CDR3 spans 14 amino acids. CDR1 and CDR2 from the germline V gene are SGHRS and YFSETQ.

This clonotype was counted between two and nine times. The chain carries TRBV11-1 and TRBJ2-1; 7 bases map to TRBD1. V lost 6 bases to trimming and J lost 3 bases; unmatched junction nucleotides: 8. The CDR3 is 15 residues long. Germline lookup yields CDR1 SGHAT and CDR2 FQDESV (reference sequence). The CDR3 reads CASSLRDSLYNEQFF. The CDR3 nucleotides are TGTGCCAGCAGTCTCCGGGACAGCCTCTACAATGAGCAGTTCTTC.

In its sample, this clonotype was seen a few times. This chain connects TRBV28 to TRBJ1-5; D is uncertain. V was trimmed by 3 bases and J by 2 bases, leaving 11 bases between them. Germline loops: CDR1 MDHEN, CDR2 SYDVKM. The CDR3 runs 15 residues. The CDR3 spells CASSFGNPGNQPQHF. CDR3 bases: TGTGCCAGCAGTTTCGGGAACCCGGGCAATCAGCCCCAGCATTTT.

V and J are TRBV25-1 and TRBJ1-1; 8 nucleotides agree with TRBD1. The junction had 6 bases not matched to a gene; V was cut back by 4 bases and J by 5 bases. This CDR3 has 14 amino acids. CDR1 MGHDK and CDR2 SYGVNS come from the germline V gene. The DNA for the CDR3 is TGTGCCAGCAGTGGGACAGGGAGGCAAACTGAAGCTTTCTTT. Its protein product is CASSGTGRQTEAFF.

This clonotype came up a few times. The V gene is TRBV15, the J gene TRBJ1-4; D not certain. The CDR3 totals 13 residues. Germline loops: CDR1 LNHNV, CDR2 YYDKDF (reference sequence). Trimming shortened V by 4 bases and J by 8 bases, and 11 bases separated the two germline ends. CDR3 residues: CATSTEQGEKLFF. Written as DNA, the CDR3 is TGTGCCACCAGCACGGAACAAGGAGAAAAACTGTTTTTT.

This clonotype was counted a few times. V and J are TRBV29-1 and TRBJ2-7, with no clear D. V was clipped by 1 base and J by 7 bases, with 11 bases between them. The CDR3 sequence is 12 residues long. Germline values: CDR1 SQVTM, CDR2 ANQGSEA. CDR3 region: CSVEVSAAEQYF. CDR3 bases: TGCAGCGTTGAAGTCAGCGCGGCGGAGCAGTACTTC.

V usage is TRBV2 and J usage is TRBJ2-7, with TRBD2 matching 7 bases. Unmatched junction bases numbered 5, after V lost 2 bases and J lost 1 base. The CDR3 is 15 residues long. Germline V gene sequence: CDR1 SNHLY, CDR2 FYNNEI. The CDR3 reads CASSESREASYEQYF. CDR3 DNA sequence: TGTGCCAGCAGTGAATCCCGGGAGGCGTCCTACGAGCAGTACTTC.

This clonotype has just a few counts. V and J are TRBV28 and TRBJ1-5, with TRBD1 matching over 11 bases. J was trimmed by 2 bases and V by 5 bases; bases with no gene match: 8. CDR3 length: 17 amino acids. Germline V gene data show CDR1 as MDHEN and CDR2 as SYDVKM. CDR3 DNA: TGTGCCAGCAGTCCCCGGGACAGGGGGACCGGCAATCAGCCCCAGCATTTT. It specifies CASSPRDRGTGNQPQHF.

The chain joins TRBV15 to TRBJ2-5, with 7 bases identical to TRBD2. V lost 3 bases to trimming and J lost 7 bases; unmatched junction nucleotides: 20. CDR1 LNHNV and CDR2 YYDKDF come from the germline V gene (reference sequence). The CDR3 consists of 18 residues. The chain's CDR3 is CATSRGGPWLAVVGTQYF. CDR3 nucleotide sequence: TGTGCCACCAGCAGGGGGGGACCCTGGCTAGCGGTCGTAGGGACCCAGTACTTC.

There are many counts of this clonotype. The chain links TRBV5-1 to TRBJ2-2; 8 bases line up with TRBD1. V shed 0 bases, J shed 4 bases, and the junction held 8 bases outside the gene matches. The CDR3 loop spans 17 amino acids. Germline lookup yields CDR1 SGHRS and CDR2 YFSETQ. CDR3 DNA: TGCGCCAGCAGCTTGGAAGGGGGACAGGCTTTCACCGGGGAGCTGTTTTTT. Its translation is CASSLEGGQAFTGELFF.

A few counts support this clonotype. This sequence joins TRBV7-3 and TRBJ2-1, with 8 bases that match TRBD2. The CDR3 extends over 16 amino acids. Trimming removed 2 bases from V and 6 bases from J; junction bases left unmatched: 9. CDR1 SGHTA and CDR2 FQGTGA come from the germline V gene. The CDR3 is CASSLGSGRSINEQFF. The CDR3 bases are TGTGCCAGCAGCTTAGGGAGCGGGAGATCGATCAATGAGCAGTTCTTC.

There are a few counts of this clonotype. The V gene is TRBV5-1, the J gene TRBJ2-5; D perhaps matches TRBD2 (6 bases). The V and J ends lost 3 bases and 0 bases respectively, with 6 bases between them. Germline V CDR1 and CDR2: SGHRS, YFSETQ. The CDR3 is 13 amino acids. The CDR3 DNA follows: TGCGCCAGCAGCTGGGGGGACCAAGAGACCCAGTACTTC. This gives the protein CASSWGDQETQYF.

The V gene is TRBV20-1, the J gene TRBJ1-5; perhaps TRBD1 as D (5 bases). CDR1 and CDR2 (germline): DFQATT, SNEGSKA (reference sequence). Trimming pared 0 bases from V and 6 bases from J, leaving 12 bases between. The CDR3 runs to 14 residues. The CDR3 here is CSARDPGTRQPQHF. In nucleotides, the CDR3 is TGCAGTGCTAGAGATCCAGGGACTCGTCAGCCCCAGCATTTT.